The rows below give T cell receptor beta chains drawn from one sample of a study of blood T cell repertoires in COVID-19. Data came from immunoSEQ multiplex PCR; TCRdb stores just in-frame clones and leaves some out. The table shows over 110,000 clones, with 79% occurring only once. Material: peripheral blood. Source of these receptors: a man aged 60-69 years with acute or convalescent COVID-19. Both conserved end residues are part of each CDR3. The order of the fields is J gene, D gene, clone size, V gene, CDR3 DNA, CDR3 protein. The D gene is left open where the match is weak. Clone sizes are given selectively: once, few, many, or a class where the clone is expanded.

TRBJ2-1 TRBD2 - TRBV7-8 TGTGCCAGCAGCTTAGTTAGCGGGGGAGACAATGAGCAGTTCTTC CASSLVSGGDNEQFF
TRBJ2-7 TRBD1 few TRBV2 TGTGCCAGCAGGATGCAGGGGGTATCCTACGAGCAGTACTTC CASRMQGVSYEQYF
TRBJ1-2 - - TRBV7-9 TGTGCCAGCAGCTTTTCGGGCAGGGAATATGGCTACACCTTC CASSFSGREYGYTF
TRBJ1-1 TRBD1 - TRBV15 TGTGCCACCAGCAGAGATGGAACGGACAGGGGATCGGGTGAAGCTTTCTTT CATSRDGTDRGSGEAFF
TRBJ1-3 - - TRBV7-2 TGTGCCAGCAGCGAGCGAAACACCATATATTTT CASSERNTIYF
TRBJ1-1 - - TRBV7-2 TGTGCCAGCAGCTTAGAACTGGGAGCGGCTTTCTTT CASSLELGAAFF
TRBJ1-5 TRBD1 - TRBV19 TGTGCCAGTAGCATGCGGGGGACAGGGGAACAGCCCCAGCATTTT CASSMRGTGEQPQHF
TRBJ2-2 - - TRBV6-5 TGTGCCAGCAGCCATCGGGGGAACACCGGGGAGCTGTTTTTT CASSHRGNTGELFF
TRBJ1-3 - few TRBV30 TGTGCCTGGAGTGCTTCCGGGGGAAACACCATATATTTT CAWSASGGNTIYF
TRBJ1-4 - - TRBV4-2 TGTGCCAGCACGGCGGGGGAAAAACTGTTTTTT CASTAGEKLFF
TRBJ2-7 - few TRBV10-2 TGCGCCAGTATTGACGGAGCCTACGAGCAGTACTTC CASIDGAYEQYF
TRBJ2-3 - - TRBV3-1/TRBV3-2 TGTGCCAGCAGCCAAGAAATCAGGGCAGAGATGACGGATACGCAGTATTTT CASSQEIRAEMTDTQYF
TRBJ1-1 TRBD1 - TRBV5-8 TGTGCCAGCAGCTTGTCGGACAGGGACACTGAAGCTTTCTTT CASSLSDRDTEAFF
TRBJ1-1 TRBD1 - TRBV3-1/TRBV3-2 TGTGCCAGCAGCCTGGTAGGGGGCAGTAGCACTGAAGCTTTCTTT CASSLVGGSSTEAFF
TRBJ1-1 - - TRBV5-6 TGTGCCAGCAGCTCGCCGCCGGGGTCGGGGAACACTGAAGCTTTCTTT CASSSPPGSGNTEAFF
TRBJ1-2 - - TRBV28 TGTGCCAGCAGTTTGGTCAGGTCCCATGGCTACACCTTC CASSLVRSHGYTF
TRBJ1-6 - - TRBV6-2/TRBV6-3 TGTGCCAGCAGTGATCCGGGATATAATTCACCCCTCCACTTT CASSDPGYNSPLHF
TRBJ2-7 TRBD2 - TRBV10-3 TGTGCCATCAGTGAGTCGCAGCGGGAGGGATACGAGCAGTACTTC CAISESQREGYEQYF
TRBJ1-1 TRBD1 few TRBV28 TGTGCCAGCAAAGACAGGGGGCTCACTGAAGCTTTCTTT CASKDRGLTEAFF